Presented here are 11 T cell receptor beta chains from one specimen sequenced in a study of cytomegalovirus exposure and HLA in healthy donors. With 60 Vbeta and 13 Jbeta primers, the PCR was carried out. Clones were read by immunoSEQ multiplex PCR, and TCRdb kept only the in-frame ones, dropping some. The repertoire table contains fewer than 150,000 clones. The sequencing sample was made of PBMCs. Receptors were obtained from a woman in her sixties or seventies in good health and CMV-seronegative.

The chain links TRBV6-6 to TRBJ1-5; D possibly corresponds to TRBD1 (6 bases). The CDR3 spans 15 residues. V gave up 0 bases and J gave up 3 bases, with 9 bases separating them. Germline CDR1 MNHNY, CDR2 SVGAGI (reference sequence). The chain's CDR3 is CASSYSQGLNQPQHF. In DNA form, the CDR3 reads TGTGCCAGCAGTTACTCACAGGGCCTCAATCAGCCCCAGCATTTT.

The CDR3 reads CASSLARGSTEAFF. The CDR3 coding sequence is TGTGCCAGCAGCTTGGCCAGAGGATCCACTGAAGCTTTCTTT. The gene calls are TRBV5-4 and TRBJ1-1; unclear D gene. The germline V gene has CDR1 SGHNT and CDR2 YYREEE (reference sequence). Trimming removed 0 bases at V and 4 bases at J, with 10 bases between. CDR3 size: 14 residues.

The V gene is TRBV6-5, the J gene TRBJ1-5; tentatively, D is TRBD1 (6 bases). From germline, CDR1 is MNHEY and CDR2 SVGAGI. The CDR3 runs 14 residues. The V end was cut by 6 bases, the J end by 1 base, with 10 bases between. CDR3 in amino acids: CASRRTVSNQPQHF. For the CDR3, the DNA is TGTGCCAGCAGACGGACAGTCAGCAATCAGCCCCAGCATTTT.

V usage is TRBV5-1 and J usage is TRBJ1-1; 8 nucleotides agree with TRBD1. CDR1 is SGHRS and CDR2 is YFSETQ in the germline V gene. CDR3 length: 18 amino acids. The ends lost 0 bases at V and 2 bases at J; junction bases unmatched: 12. Here the CDR3 DNA reads TGCGCCAGCAGCTTGGGGCAGGGGGCGCCTCTCCTCAACACTGAAGCTTTCTTT. This gives the protein CASSLGQGAPLLNTEAFF.

The chain employs TRBV5-1 and TRBJ1-3; D is undetermined. Germline V lookup: CDR1 SGHRS, CDR2 YFSETQ. The CDR3 contains 13 residues. Trimming took 6 bases from V and 2 from J, leaving 9 bases between them. CDR3 sequence: CASMDLPGNTIYF. CDR3 coding DNA: TGCGCCAGCATGGACTTACCTGGAAACACCATATATTTT.

The chain is built from TRBV29-1 and TRBJ1-1; TRBD1 agrees at 7 bases. Germline-derived CDR1 and CDR2 are SQVTM and ANQGSEA. CDR3 length: 13 amino acids. The junction had 5 bases not matched to a gene; V was cut back by 6 bases and J by 1 base. The CDR3 bases are TGCAGCGTATGGGACAGCCGGAACACTGAAGCTTTCTTT. It yields the protein CSVWDSRNTEAFF.

V gene TRBV2 combines with J gene TRBJ2-1; 7 bases are shared with TRBD2. CDR1 and CDR2 (germline): SNHLY, FYNNEI. The junction had 8 bases not matched to a gene; V was cut back by 4 bases and J by 5 bases. There are 15 residues in the CDR3. CDR3 nucleotide sequence: TGTGCCAGCAGTGTTTCGCTAGCGGCACACAATGAGCAGTTCTTC. It translates to CASSVSLAAHNEQFF.

This chain joins TRBV11-2 and TRBJ2-5; D call uncertain. This CDR3 contains 11 residues. CDR1 and CDR2 from the germline V gene are SGHAT and FQNNGV. Deletions cut 5 bases from V and 4 bases from J, with 5 bases between. The CDR3 bases are TGTGCCAGCAGCCCTACAGAGACCCAGTACTTC. It encodes CASSPTETQYF. The full variable domain, its missing parts supplied by reference TRBV11-2 and TRBJ2-5, is EAGVAQSPRYKIIEKRQSVAFWCNPISGHATLYWYQQILGQGPKLLIQFQNNGVVDDSQLPKDRFSAERLKGVDSTLKIQPAKLEDSAVYLCASSPTETQYFGPGTRLLVL.

J is TRBJ1-6 and V is TRBV4-1, with unresolved D. Germline CDR1 is MGHRA and CDR2 is YSYEKL. The V end lost 6 bases, the J end lost 5 bases, and 11 bases lay between the germline ends. The CDR3 sequence is 14 residues long. The CDR3 region has the DNA TGCGCCAGCAGTGGAGGTGAGAATAATTCACCCCTCCACTTT. Its protein product is CASSGGENNSPLHF.

The V and J genes are TRBV6-5 and TRBJ2-3; TRBD1 agrees at 7 bases. CDR1 and CDR2 (germline): MNHEY, SVGAGI. J gave up 5 bases and V 5 bases, and 7 bases lay outside the gene matches. CDR3 length: 14 residues. The CDR3 spells CASSRSTGQDTQYF. The CDR3, as DNA: TGTGCCAGCAGTCGCTCGACAGGGCAAGATACGCAGTATTTT.

This chain uses TRBV11-2 with TRBJ1-1, with D unresolved. The CDR3 extends over 11 amino acids. V lost 1 base and J lost 7, with 4 bases in between. Germline-derived CDR1 and CDR2 are SGHAT and FQNNGV. The CDR3 region has the DNA TGTGCCAGCAGCTTAGGACTTGAAGCTTTCTTT. It is translated as CASSLGLEAFF.